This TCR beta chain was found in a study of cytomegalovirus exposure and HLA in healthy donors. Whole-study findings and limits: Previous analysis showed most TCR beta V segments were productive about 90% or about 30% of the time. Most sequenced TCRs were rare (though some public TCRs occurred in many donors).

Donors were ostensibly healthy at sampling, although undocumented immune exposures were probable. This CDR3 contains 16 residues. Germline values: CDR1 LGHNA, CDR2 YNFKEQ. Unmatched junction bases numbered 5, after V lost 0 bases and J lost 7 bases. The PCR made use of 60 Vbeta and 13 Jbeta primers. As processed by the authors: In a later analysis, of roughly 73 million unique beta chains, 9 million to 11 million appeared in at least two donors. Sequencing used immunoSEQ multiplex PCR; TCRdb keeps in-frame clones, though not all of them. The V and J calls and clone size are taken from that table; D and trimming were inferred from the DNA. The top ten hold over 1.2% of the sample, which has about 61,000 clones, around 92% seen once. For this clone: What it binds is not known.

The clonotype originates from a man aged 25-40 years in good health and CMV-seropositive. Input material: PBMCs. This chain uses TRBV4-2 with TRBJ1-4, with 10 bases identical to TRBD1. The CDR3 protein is CASSQDGDRGGEKLFF. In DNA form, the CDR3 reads TGTGCCAGCAGCCAAGACGGGGACAGGGGTGGTGAAAAACTGTTTTTT.